Included here is one T cell receptor beta chain sequence, with context. The data originate from a study of blood T cell repertoires in COVID-19. Study information: Some COVID-19 samples were acute and others convalescent; all came from the United States, Italy and Spain.

Original data processing: Reference gene primer amplification gave estimated nucleated cell counts. Assay: immunoSEQ multiplex PCR; the TCRdb copy retains only in-frame clones and omits some. V and J calls plus clone size are reproduced from that table; the DNA served to infer D and trimming. Of around 190,000 clones listed, roughly 85% are singletons. Participants' reported clinical history set cohort assignment. Cohort 3 recovered donors had two negative PCRs, clearance, or symptom resolution. The receptor was derived from a woman aged 18-35 years who had recovered from COVID-19. The sequencing input was PBMCs or T cells enriched from blood (not recorded which).

For the CDR3, the DNA is TGCAGCGTTGAAATACTAGCGGGGAACACAGATACGCAGTATTTT. This translates into CSVEILAGNTDTQYF. This chain joins TRBV29-1 and TRBJ2-3, with TRBD2 identical over 10 bases. From germline, CDR1 is SQVTM and CDR2 ANQGSEA. Trimming at V came to 2 bases and at J to 2 bases, leaving 4 bases not matched to a gene. The length of the CDR3 is 15 residues.